This T cell receptor beta chain was captured in a study of PD-L1 blockade in urothelial cancer. On the study more broadly: At some point between 2013 and 2014 therapy began: atezolizumab 1,200 mg intravenously every 3 weeks.

Study-wide results and caveats: The study found that durable-benefit patients expanded tumor-associated blood clones more at 3 weeks.

V was cut by 3 bases and J by 2 bases, with 13 bases left in between. From germline, CDR1 is LGHNT and CDR2 FRNRAP. The CDR3 sequence is 15 residues long. Note on this clone: Its cognate antigen is unknown.

Peripheral blood mononuclear cells were collected from every patient before and during treatment, yielding between 1 and 8 samples per patient. TCRdb's copy holds only in-frame clones and misses some; the assay was immunoSEQ multiplex PCR. The sample holds tens of thousands of clones, around 77% seen once. This specimen consisted of PBMCs, obtained around atezolizumab (anti-PD-L1) treatment. The receptor was isolated from a man between 65 and 80 years old with urothelial cancer. This chain connects TRBV12-5 to TRBJ1-1; D is unclear. The CDR3 loop reads CASGLPGYSNTEAFF. The CDR3 DNA reads TGTGCTAGTGGTTTACCGGGATACAGTAACACTGAAGCTTTCTTT. Full variable domain (remainder filled in from reference TRBV12-5 and TRBJ1-1): DARVTQTPRHKVTEMGQEVTMRCQPILGHNTVFWYRQTMMQGLELLAYFRNRAPLDDSGMPKDRFSAEMPDATLATLKIQPSEPRDSAVYFCASGLPGYSNTEAFFGQGTRLTVV.